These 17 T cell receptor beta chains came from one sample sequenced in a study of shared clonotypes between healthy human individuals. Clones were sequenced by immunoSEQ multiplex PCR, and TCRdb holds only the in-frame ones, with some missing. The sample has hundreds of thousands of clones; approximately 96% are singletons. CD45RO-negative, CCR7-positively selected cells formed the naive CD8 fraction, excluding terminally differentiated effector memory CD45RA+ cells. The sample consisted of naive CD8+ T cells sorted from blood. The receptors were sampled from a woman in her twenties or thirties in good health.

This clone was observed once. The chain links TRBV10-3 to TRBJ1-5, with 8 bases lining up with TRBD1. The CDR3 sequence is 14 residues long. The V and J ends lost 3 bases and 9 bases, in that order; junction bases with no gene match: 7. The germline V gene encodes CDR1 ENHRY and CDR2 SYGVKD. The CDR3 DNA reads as TGTGCCATCAGTGATACAGGGGGAAGGGGGCCCCAGCATTTT. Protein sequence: CAISDTGGRGPQHF.

The DNA for the CDR3 is TGTGCCAGCAGCTGGGGACAGGGCTACGAGCAGTACTTC. The encoded protein is CASSWGQGYEQYF. The chain is built from TRBV5-6 and TRBJ2-7, with 9 bases lining up with TRBD1. This CDR3 is 13 amino acids long. Germline CDR1 SGHDT, CDR2 YYEEEE. The junction had 1 base not matched to a gene; V was cut back by 3 bases and J by 3 bases.

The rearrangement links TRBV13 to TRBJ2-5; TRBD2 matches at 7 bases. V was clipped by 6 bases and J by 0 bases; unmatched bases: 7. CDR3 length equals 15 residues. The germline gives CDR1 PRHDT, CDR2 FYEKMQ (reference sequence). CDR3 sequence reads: CASSFSGKYQETQYF. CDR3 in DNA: TGTGCCAGCAGTTTCAGCGGGAAGTACCAAGAGACCCAGTACTTC.

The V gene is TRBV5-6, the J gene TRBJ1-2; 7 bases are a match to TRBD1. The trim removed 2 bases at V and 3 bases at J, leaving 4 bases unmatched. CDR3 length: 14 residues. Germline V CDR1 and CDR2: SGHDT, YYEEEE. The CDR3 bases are TGTGCCAGCAGCTTTGATGGGACAGACTATGGCTACACCTTC. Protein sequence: CASSFDGTDYGYTF.

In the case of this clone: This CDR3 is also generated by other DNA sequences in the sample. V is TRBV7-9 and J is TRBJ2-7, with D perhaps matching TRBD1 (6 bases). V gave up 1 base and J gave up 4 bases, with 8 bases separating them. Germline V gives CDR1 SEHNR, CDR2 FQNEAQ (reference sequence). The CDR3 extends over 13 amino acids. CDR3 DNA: TGTGCCAGCAGCTTAGTAGGGGGTTACGAGCAGTACTTC. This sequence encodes CASSLVGGYEQYF.

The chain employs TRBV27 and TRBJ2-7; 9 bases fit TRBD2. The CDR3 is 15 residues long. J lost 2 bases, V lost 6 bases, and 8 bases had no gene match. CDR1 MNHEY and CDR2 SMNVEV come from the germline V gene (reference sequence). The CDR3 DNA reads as TGTGCCAGCAGAATTGGGCTAGCGGGACCCTACGAGCAGTACTTC. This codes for CASRIGLAGPYEQYF.

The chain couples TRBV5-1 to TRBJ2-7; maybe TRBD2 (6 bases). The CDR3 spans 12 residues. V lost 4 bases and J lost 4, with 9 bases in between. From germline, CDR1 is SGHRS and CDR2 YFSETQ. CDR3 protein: CASSPTSYEQYF. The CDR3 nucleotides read TGCGCCAGCAGCCCGACTAGTTACGAGCAGTACTTC.

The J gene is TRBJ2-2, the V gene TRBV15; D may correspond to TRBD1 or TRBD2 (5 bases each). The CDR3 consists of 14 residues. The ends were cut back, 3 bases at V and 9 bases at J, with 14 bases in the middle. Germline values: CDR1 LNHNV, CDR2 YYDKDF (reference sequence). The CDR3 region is CATSRGDPNRELFF. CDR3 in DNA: TGTGCCACCAGCAGGGGGGATCCAAACCGGGAGCTGTTTTTT.

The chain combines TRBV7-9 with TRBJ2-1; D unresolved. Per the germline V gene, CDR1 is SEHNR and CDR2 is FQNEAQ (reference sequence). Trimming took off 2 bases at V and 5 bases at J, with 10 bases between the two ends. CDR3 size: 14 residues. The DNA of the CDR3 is TGTGCCAGCAGCTTACCTGAGCGCCACAATGAGCAGTTCTTC. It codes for CASSLPERHNEQFF.

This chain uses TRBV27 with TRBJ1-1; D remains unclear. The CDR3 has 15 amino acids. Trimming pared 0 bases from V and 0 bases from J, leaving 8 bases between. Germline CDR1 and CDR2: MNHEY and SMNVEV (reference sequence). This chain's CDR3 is CASSLSANMNTEAFF. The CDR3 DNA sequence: TGTGCCAGCAGTTTATCGGCCAACATGAACACTGAAGCTTTCTTT.

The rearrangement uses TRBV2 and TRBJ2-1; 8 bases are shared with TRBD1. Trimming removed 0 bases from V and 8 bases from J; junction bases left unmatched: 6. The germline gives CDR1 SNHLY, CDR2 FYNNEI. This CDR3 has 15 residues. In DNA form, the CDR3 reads TGTGCCAGCAGTGAAGCATGGACAGGGTATCATGAGCAGTTCTTC. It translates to CASSEAWTGYHEQFF.

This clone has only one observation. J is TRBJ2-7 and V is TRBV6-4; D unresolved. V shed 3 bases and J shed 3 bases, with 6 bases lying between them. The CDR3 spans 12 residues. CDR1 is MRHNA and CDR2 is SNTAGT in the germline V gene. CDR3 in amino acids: CASSEAGYEQYF. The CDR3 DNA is TGTGCCAGCAGTGAGGCAGGCTACGAGCAGTACTTC.

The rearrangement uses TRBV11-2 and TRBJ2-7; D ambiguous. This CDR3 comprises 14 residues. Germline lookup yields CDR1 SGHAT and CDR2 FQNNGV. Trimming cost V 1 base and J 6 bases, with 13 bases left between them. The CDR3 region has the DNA TGTGCCAGCAGCTTAGGCCTGGGCTACGGCGAGCAGTACTTC. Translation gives CASSLGLGYGEQYF.

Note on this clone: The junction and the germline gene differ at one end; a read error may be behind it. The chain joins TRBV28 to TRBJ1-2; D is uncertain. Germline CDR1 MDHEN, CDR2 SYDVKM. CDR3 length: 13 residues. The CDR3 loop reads CASSLWTDYGYTF. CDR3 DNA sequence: TGTGCCAGCAGTCTATGGACTGATTATGGCTACACCTTC.

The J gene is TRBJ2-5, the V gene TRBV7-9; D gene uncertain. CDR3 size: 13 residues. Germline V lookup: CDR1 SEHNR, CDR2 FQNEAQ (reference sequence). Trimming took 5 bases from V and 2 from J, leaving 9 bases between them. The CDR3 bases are TGTGCCAGCAGCCTGGTGGTTCAAGAGACCCAGTACTTC. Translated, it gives CASSLVVQETQYF.

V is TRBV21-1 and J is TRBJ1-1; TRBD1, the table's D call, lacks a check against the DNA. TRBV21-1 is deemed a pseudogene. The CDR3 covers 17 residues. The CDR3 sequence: CASSIRDRGRDTPEAFF. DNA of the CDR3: TGTGCCAGCAGCATCCGGGACAGGGGGCGAGATACCCCTGAAGCTTTCTTT.

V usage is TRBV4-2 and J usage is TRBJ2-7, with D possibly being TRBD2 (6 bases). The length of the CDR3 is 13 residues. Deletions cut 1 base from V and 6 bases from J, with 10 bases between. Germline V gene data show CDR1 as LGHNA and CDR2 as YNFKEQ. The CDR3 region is CASSQAYGGEQYF. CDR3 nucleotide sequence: TGTGCCAGCAGCCAAGCATACGGGGGCGAGCAGTACTTC.